A single sample gave rise to the 15 T cell receptor beta chains below, sequenced in a study of Graves' ophthalmopathy and Graves' hyperthyroidism. Amplification of TCR beta CDR3 regions used RNA transcripts. HTBI primers were employed in first-round RT-PCR, then a second-round multiplex PCR followed. TCRdb passed the multiplex PCR reads through MiXCR, listing each CDR3 protein once. The table records about 200,000 distinct CDR3 sequences, approximately 29% of them present only once. The material sequenced was peripheral blood. These receptors were taken from a man aged 50-59 years with Graves' ophthalmopathy.

The CDR3 DNA reads TGTGCCAGCAGCTTAGCGGTGGGAACCTACGAGCAGTACTTC. Residues: CASSLAVGTYEQYF. The chain uses TRBV7-2 and TRBJ2-7; D gene unclear. This CDR3 is 14 amino acids long. CDR1 is SGHTA, CDR2 FQGNSA, per germline. Trimming removed 0 bases from V and 2 bases from J, with 8 bases in between.

The chain recombines TRBV4-3 with TRBJ1-1; D remains ambiguous. Germline lookup yields CDR1 LGHNA and CDR2 YSLEER. V lost 0 bases to trimming and J lost 7 bases, with 12 bases between them. This CDR3 has 14 amino acids. The CDR3 here is CASSQDVLGFEAFF. Written as DNA, the CDR3 is TGCGCCAGCAGCCAAGATGTATTAGGTTTTGAAGCTTTCTTT.

The table lists this clonotype with many counts. The chain combines TRBV5-1 with TRBJ2-2, with a tentative D call TRBD1 (6 bases). The CDR3 length is 15 residues. V dropped 1 base and J dropped 4 bases, with 11 bases sitting between them. Germline loops: CDR1 SGHRS, CDR2 YFSETQ. The CDR3 nucleotides read TGCGCCAGCAGCTTGACAGGGCTTGGCACCGGGGAGCTGTTTTTT. This encodes CASSLTGLGTGELFF. Filled out from reference TRBV5-1 and TRBJ2-2, the complete variable domain reads KAGVTQTPRYLIKTRGQQVTLSCSPISGHRSVSWYQQTPGQGLQFLFEYFSETQRNKGNFPGRFSGRQFSNSRSEMNVSTLELGDSALYLCASSLTGLGTGELFFGEGSRLTVL.

This clonotype was counted at least ten times. The chain recombines TRBV12-3 or TRBV12-4 with TRBJ1-2; D is perhaps TRBD1 (6 bases). V was trimmed by 3 bases and J by 7 bases, leaving 12 bases between them. The CDR3 totals 13 residues. CDR3 sequence (DNA): TGTGCCAGCAGTTTGAACAGGGAGGGTGGCTACACCTTC. Translating it yields CASSLNREGGYTF.

The V gene is TRBV7-8, the J gene TRBJ2-7; D unclear. This CDR3 contains 14 residues. V lost 7 bases to trimming and J lost 4 bases, with 17 bases between them. The germline CDR1 and CDR2 sequences are SGHVS and FQNEAQ. In DNA, the CDR3 is TGTGCCAGCACCCCTAGTTGGGCCGCTTACGAGCAGTACTTC. Translation: CASTPSWAAYEQYF.

This clonotype was counted many times. The chain employs TRBV4-1 and TRBJ1-5; 7 bases match TRBD1. The CDR3 length is 15 residues. Germline V gives CDR1 MGHRA, CDR2 YSYEKL. Trimming removed 1 base from V and 5 bases from J; junction bases left unmatched: 5. CDR3 sequence reads: CASSQVGGSDQPQHF. For the CDR3, the DNA is TGCGCCAGCAGCCAAGTAGGGGGCAGCGATCAGCCCCAGCATTTT.

This clonotype was seen repeatedly, ten times or more. This rearrangement joins TRBV6-1 to TRBJ2-7; 8 bases are a match to TRBD1. The ends lost 6 bases at V and 2 bases at J; junction bases unmatched: 6. Germline V CDR1 and CDR2: MNHNS, SASEGT. The CDR3 has 14 amino acids. The CDR3, as DNA: TGTGCCAGCAGGAAAGGACAGGGAACCTACGAGCAGTACTTC. Encoded protein: CASRKGQGTYEQYF.

This chain connects TRBV11-2 to TRBJ1-1, with 9 positions matching TRBD1. V was pared by 5 bases and J by 5 bases, with 12 bases of the junction left unmatched. The CDR3 loop spans 16 amino acids. Germline CDR1 SGHAT, CDR2 FQNNGV. CDR3 protein: CASSATGTGRRTEAFF. The CDR3 DNA follows: TGTGCCAGCAGCGCGACCGGGACAGGGCGTCGGACTGAAGCTTTCTTT. Combining the CDR3 with reference TRBV11-2 and TRBJ1-1 gives the whole variable domain EAGVAQSPRYKIIEKRQSVAFWCNPISGHATLYWYQQILGQGPKLLIQFQNNGVVDDSQLPKDRFSAERLKGVDSTLKIQPAKLEDSAVYLCASSATGTGRRTEAFFGQGTRLTVV.

This chain uses TRBV6-2 or TRBV6-3 with TRBJ2-5; D gene ambiguous. The germline V gene has CDR1 MNHEY and CDR2 SVGEGT. V lost 3 bases, J lost 4 bases, and 9 bases lay in between. The CDR3 totals 13 residues. The CDR3 spells CASSYGPRETQYF. CDR3 nucleotides: TGTGCCAGCAGTTATGGACCTCGAGAGACCCAGTACTTC.

Notes on this clonotype: The conserved final phenylalanine or tryptophan is absent from the CDR3, which likely points to a read error. CDR3 amino acids: CASSLDREETQYL. The DNA of the CDR3 is TGTGCCAGCAGTTTAGACAGGGAAGAGACCCAGTACCTC. This rearrangement joins TRBV12-3 or TRBV12-4 to TRBJ2-5; D is perhaps TRBD1 (6 bases). The CDR3 covers 13 residues. Trimming removed 1 base at V and 3 bases at J, with 6 bases between.

This clonotype was recorded many times. This CDR3 reads CASSVSGIANTEAFF. The CDR3 coding sequence is TGTGCCAGCAGCGTCTCCGGGATAGCGAACACTGAAGCTTTCTTT. The gene calls are TRBV7-8 and TRBJ1-1; D ambiguous. V was pared by 5 bases and J by 1 base, with 14 bases between. The CDR3 contains 15 residues. The V gene's germline CDR1 is SGHVS and CDR2 FQNEAQ.

This chain connects TRBV6-5 to TRBJ1-3, with D unclear. Looked up from germline, CDR1 is MNHEY and CDR2 is SVGAGI. CDR3 size: 13 residues. The V gene lost 0 bases and the J gene lost 10 bases, with 10 bases spanning the gap. The CDR3 region has the DNA TGTGCCAGCAGTTACTCGGGCTTGGGGACCATATATTTT. Protein sequence: CASSYSGLGTIYF.

This clonotype was detected ten times or more. J is TRBJ2-7 and V is TRBV3-1; the D gene could be TRBD1 or TRBD2 (5 bases each). In germline, CDR1 is LGHDT, CDR2 YNNKEL (reference sequence). CDR3 length equals 13 residues. V was trimmed by 0 bases and J by 6 bases, leaving 9 bases between them. The CDR3 region is CASSQERGAEQYF. CDR3 sequence (DNA): TGTGCCAGCAGCCAAGAGCGAGGGGCCGAGCAGTACTTC.

This clonotype was picked up many times. The chain links TRBV20-1 to TRBJ2-7, with D possibly matching TRBD2 (6 bases). CDR3 length equals 14 residues. Trimming pared 5 bases from V and 0 bases from J, leaving 14 bases between. CDR1 DFQATT and CDR2 SNEGSKA come from the germline V gene (reference sequence). The CDR3 sequence is CSAFSGTSSYEQYF. CDR3 nucleotides: TGCAGTGCTTTTAGCGGAACGAGCTCCTACGAGCAGTACTTC.

The sample holds many counts of this clonotype. This chain uses TRBV6-1 with TRBJ2-2; possible D gene TRBD2, 6 bases. The germline V and J ends were trimmed by 8 bases and 4 bases, with 20 bases remaining between them. Per the germline V gene, CDR1 is MNHNS and CDR2 is SASEGT. The CDR3 consists of 16 residues. This chain's CDR3 is CASSSLGGESTGELFF. The CDR3 DNA is TGTGCCAGCTCCTCGCTGGGCGGGGAGTCCACCGGGGAGCTGTTTTTT.